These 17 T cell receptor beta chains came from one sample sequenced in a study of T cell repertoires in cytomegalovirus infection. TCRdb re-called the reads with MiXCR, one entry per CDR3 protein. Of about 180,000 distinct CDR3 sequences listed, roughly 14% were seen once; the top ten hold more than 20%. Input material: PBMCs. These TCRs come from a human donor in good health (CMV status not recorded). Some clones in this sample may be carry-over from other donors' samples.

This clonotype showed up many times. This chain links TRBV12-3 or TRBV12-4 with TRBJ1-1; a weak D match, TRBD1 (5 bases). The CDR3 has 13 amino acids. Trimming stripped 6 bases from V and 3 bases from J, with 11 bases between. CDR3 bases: TGTGCCAGCAGCCTAAAAGGGGACACTGAAGCTTTCTTT. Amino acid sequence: CASSLKGDTEAFF.

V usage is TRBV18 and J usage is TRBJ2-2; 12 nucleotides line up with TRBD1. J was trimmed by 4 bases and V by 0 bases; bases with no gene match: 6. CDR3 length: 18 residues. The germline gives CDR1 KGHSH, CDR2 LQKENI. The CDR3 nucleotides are TGTGCCAGCTCACCACCGCTACGGGACAGGGGGCGCACCGGGGAGCTGTTTTTT. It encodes CASSPPLRDRGRTGELFF. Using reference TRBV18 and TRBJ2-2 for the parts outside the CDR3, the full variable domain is NAGVMQNPRHLVRRRGQEARLRCSPMKGHSHVYWYRQLPEEGLKFMVYLQKENIIDESGMPKERFSAEFPKEGPSILRIQQVVRGDSAAYFCASSPPLRDRGRTGELFFGEGSRLTVL.

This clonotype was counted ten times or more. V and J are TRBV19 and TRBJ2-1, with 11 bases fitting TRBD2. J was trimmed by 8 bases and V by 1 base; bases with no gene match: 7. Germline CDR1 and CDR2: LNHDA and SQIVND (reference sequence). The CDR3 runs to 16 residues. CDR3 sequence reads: CASSIGGTSGWDEQFF. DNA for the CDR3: TGTGCCAGTAGTATAGGGGGGACTAGCGGATGGGATGAGCAGTTCTTC. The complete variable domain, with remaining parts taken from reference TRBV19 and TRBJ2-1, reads DGGITQSPKYLFRKEGQNVTLSCEQNLNHDAMYWYRQDPGQGLRLIYYSQIVNDFQKGDIAEGYSVSREKKESFPLTVTSAQKNPTAFYLCASSIGGTSGWDEQFFGPGTRLTVL.

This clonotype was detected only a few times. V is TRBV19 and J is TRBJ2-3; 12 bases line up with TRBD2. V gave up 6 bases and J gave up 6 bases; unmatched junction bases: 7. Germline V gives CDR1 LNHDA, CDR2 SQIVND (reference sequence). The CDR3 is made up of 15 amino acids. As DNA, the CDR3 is TGTGCCAGTAGGCCGCTAGCGGGGGGGATGGATACGCAGTATTTT. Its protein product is CASRPLAGGMDTQYF.

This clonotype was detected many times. The CDR3 protein is CASSSIGGTGPNIQYF. The CDR3 coding sequence is TGTGCCAGCAGCTCTATAGGCGGGACAGGCCCAAACATTCAGTACTTC. The chain employs TRBV11-2 and TRBJ2-4; 8 nucleotides align to TRBD1. This CDR3 region has 16 residues. Germline V gene sequence: CDR1 SGHAT, CDR2 FQNNGV. V gave up 4 bases and J gave up 6 bases; unmatched junction bases: 11.

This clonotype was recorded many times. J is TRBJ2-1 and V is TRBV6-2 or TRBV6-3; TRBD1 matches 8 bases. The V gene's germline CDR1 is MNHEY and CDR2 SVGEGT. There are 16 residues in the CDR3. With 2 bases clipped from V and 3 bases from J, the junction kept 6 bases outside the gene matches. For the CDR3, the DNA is TGTGCCAGCAGTTACAGGAGACAGGGGAGCTACAATGAGCAGTTCTTC. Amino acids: CASSYRRQGSYNEQFF.

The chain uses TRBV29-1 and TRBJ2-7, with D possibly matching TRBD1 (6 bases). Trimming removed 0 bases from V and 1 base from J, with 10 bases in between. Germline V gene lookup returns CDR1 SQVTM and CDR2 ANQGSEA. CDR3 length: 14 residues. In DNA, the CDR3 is TGCAGCGTTGAAGAGGGACACTTTTCCTACGAGCAGTACTTC. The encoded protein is CSVEEGHFSYEQYF.

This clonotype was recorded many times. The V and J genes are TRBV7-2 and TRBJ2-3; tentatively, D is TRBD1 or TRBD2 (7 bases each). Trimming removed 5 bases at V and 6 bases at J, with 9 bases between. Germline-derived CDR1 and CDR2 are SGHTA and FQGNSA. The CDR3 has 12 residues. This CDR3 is CASSQGGDTQYF. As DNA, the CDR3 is TGTGCCAGCAGCCAGGGGGGGGATACGCAGTATTTT.

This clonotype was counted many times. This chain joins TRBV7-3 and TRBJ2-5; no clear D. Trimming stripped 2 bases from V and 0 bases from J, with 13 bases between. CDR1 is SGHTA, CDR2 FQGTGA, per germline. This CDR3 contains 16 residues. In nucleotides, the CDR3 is TGTGCCAGCAGCTTAGGGCCCCGCAGATACCAAGAGACCCAGTACTTC. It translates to CASSLGPRRYQETQYF.

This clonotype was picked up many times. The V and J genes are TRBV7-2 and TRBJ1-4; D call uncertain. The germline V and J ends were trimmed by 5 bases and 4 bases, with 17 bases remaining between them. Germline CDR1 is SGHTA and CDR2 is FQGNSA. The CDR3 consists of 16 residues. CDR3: CASSPGPLRNNEKLFF. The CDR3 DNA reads TGTGCCAGCAGCCCCGGACCCTTACGGAATAATGAAAAACTGTTTTTT.

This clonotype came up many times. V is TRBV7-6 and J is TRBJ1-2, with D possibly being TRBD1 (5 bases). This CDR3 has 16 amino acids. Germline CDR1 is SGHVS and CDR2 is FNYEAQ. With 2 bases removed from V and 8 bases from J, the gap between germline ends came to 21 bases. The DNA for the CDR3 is TGTGCCAGCAGCTTATCCAAAATGGGACTTTCGCGGGGCTACACCTTC. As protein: CASSLSKMGLSRGYTF.

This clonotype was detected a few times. The CDR3 DNA sequence: TGTGCCAGCAGCTTAGGTGGGCCCCGAGGAACAGATACGCAGTATTTT. This translates into CASSLGGPRGTDTQYF. The chain carries TRBV11-2 and TRBJ2-3, with D uncertain. Germline V gene lookup returns CDR1 SGHAT and CDR2 FQNNGV. Trimming cost V 1 base and J 3 bases, with 14 bases left between them. CDR3 size: 16 residues.

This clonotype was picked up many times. Written as DNA, the CDR3 is TGTGCCAGCAGCTTATATAGTACGTTGAACACTGAAGCTTTCTTT. Encoded protein: CASSLYSTLNTEAFF. The V and J genes are TRBV7-2 and TRBJ1-1; D gene unclear. The CDR3 runs to 15 residues. The ends were cut back, 2 bases at V and 0 bases at J, with 10 bases in the middle. CDR1 is SGHTA, CDR2 FQGNSA, per germline.

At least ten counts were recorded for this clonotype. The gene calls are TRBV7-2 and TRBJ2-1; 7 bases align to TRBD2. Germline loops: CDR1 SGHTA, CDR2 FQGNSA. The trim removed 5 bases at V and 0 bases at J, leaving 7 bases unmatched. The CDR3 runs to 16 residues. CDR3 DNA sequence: TGTGCCAGCAGCCCGCCGGGGGGAGTCTCCTACAATGAGCAGTTCTTC. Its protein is CASSPPGGVSYNEQFF.

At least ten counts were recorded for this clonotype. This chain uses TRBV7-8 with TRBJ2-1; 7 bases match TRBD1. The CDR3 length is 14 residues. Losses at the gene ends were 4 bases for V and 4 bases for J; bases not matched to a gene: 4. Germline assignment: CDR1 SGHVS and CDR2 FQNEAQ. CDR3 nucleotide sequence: TGTGCCAGCAGCTCCGTGGGACAGTACAATGAGCAGTTCTTC. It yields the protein CASSSVGQYNEQFF.

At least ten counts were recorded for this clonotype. CDR3 nucleotide sequence: TGCGCCAGCAGCTTGGGGGACTCTGGAAACACCATATATTTT. Protein sequence: CASSLGDSGNTIYF. The chain is built from TRBV5-1 and TRBJ1-3, with no clear D. Germline CDR1 is SGHRS and CDR2 is YFSETQ. The V end was cut by 0 bases, the J end by 0 bases, with 4 bases between. The CDR3 is 14 amino acids.

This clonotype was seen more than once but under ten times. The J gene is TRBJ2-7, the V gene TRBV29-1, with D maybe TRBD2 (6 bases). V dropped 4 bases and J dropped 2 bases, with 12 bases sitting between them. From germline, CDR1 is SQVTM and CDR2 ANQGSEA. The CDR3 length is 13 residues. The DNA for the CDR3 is TGCAGCGTTGGCCGGGACTCACCCTACGAGCAGTACTTC. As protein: CSVGRDSPYEQYF.